A selection of T cell receptor beta chains follows, all from one sample in a study of identical twins. TCRdb reprocessed the 5' RACE reads via MiXCR and lists one record per CDR3 protein. Here the sample spans approximately 230,000 distinct CDR3 sequences, more than 12% being singletons. Sequences were obtained from memory (CD45RO+) T cells sorted from blood. Receptors originate from a woman under 30 in good health. The CDR3 runs from the conserved cysteine through the conserved F or W. The order of the fields is J gene, V gene, D gene, clone size, CDR3 protein, CDR3 DNA. A D gene is named only where the DNA matches it firmly. Clone size is shown for a subset of rows, as once, few, many or a class of expanded clone.

J: TRBJ1-1
V: TRBV7-9
D: .
size: .
CDR3: CASSPTLNTEAFF
DNA: TGTGCCAGCAGCCCCACTTTAAACACTGAAGCTTTCTTT

J: TRBJ1-1
V: TRBV7-3
D: .
size: .
CDR3: CASSLLPANTEAFF
DNA: TGTGCCAGCAGCTTATTACCAGCAAACACTGAAGCTTTCTTT

J: TRBJ2-7
V: TRBV20-1
D: .
size: few
CDR3: CSARDPSRGGTYEQYF
DNA: TGCAGTGCTAGAGATCCCTCCAGAGGGGGAACCTACGAGCAGTACTTC

J: TRBJ2-3
V: TRBV15
D: .
size: many
CDR3: CATSRFAQRNTDTQYF
DNA: TGTGCCACCAGCAGGTTTGCGCAAAGGAACACAGATACGCAGTATTTT

J: TRBJ1-2
V: TRBV12-3/TRBV12-4
D: .
size: few
CDR3: CASSLFTGSNYGYTF
DNA: TGTGCCAGCAGTTTATTTACAGGGTCAAACTATGGCTACACCTTC

J: TRBJ1-1
V: TRBV5-1
D: .
size: few
CDR3: CASTTFRGVTEAFF
DNA: TGCGCCAGCACGACATTCCGAGGGGTCACTGAAGCTTTCTTT

J: TRBJ1-2
V: TRBV10-3
D: .
size: .
CDR3: CAISDQIISYGYTF
DNA: TGTGCCATCAGTGACCAAATTATTTCCTATGGCTACACCTTC

J: TRBJ1-5
V: TRBV2
D: .
size: few
CDR3: CASSERGGPQHF
DNA: TGTGCCAGCAGTGAAAGAGGGGGGCCCCAGCATTTT

J: TRBJ2-1
V: TRBV6-2/TRBV6-3
D: TRBD2
size: few
CDR3: CASSYSASGRRYEQFF
DNA: TGTGCCAGCAGTTACTCGGCTAGCGGGAGAAGGTATGAGCAGTTCTTC

J: TRBJ1-6
V: TRBV5-1
D: .
size: many
CDR3: CASSMEVFDRSPLHF
DNA: TGCGCCAGCAGCATGGAGGTTTTCGACCGTTCACCCCTCCACTTT

J: TRBJ2-7
V: TRBV3-1
D: TRBD2
size: many
CDR3: CASSQETSGLAGFGWEQYF
DNA: TGTGCCAGCAGCCAAGAAACTTCCGGACTAGCGGGCTTTGGATGGGAGCAGTACTTC

J: TRBJ2-7
V: TRBV12-3/TRBV12-4
D: .
size: many
CDR3: CASTRWGLHEQYF
DNA: TGTGCCAGCACCCGATGGGGGCTCCACGAGCAGTACTTC

J: TRBJ1-2
V: TRBV5-1
D: TRBD1
size: .
CDR3: CASSLGALKGAVGYTF
DNA: TGCGCCAGCAGCTTGGGGGCGCTAAAGGGGGCTGTTGGCTACACCTTC

J: TRBJ2-1
V: TRBV7-8
D: TRBD2
size: .
CDR3: CASSLESRVLAGESYNEQFF
DNA: TGTGCCAGCAGCTTAGAATCTAGAGTACTAGCGGGAGAATCCTACAATGAGCAGTTCTTC

J: TRBJ1-1
V: TRBV11-2
D: .
size: many
CDR3: CASSLGPNTEAFF
DNA: TGTGCCAGCAGCTTAGGACCGAACACTGAAGCTTTCTTT

J: TRBJ2-3
V: TRBV7-8
D: .
size: .
CDR3: CASSLERGSTDTQYF
DNA: TGTGCCAGCAGCTTAGAGAGGGGGAGCACAGATACGCAGTATTTT

J: TRBJ1-2
V: TRBV28
D: .
size: few
CDR3: CASTTGYYGYTF
DNA: TGTGCCAGCACCACAGGGTACTATGGCTACACCTTC

J: TRBJ1-5
V: TRBV6-5
D: .
size: few
CDR3: CASSYRGREPQHF
DNA: TGTGCCAGCAGTTACCGTGGGAGGGAGCCCCAGCATTTT

J: TRBJ2-3
V: TRBV7-9
D: .
size: few
CDR3: CASAKYGVYDTQYF
DNA: TGTGCCAGCGCGAAATATGGGGTGTACGATACGCAGTATTTT

J: TRBJ2-1
V: TRBV9
D: TRBD2
size: .
CDR3: CASSVGGGAREQFF
DNA: TGTGCCAGCAGCGTAGGCGGGGGGGCCAGAGAGCAGTTCTTC

J: TRBJ2-3
V: TRBV6-1
D: .
size: .
CDR3: CASKVGRAGDTQYF
DNA: TGTGCCAGCAAGGTGGGCAGGGCCGGGGATACGCAGTATTTT